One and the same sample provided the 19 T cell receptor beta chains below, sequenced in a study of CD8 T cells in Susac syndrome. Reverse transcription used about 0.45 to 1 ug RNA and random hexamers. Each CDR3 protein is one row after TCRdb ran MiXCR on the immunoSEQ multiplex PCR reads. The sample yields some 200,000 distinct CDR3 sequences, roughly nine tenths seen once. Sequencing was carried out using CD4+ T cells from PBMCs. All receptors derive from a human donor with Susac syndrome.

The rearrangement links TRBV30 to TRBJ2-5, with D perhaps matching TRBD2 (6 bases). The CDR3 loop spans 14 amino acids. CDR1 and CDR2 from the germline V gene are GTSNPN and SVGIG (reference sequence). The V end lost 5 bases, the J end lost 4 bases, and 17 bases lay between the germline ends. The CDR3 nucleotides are TGTGCCTGGGAGTGGACGGGAGTGCGAGAGACCCAGTACTTC. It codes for CAWEWTGVRETQYF.

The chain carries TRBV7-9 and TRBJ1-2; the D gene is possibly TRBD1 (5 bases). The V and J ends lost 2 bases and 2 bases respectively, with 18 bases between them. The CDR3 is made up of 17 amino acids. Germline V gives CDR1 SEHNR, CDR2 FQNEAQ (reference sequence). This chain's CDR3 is CASSLNRFGRENYGYTF. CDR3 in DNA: TGTGCCAGCAGCTTAAACAGGTTTGGCAGGGAGAACTATGGCTACACCTTC.

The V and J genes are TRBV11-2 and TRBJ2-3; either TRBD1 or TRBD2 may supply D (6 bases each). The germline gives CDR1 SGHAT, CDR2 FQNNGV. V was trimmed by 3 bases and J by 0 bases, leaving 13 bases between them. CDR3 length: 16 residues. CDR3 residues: CASSFGRGLSTDTQYF. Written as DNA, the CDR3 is TGTGCCAGCAGCTTTGGTCGGGGGCTGAGCACAGATACGCAGTATTTT.

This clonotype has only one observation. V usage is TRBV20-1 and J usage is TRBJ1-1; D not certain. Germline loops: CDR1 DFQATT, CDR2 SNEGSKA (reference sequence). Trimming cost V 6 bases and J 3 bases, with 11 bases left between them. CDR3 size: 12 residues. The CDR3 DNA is TGCAGTGCCGCCCGGAGGGACACTGAAGCTTTCTTT. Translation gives CSAARRDTEAFF.

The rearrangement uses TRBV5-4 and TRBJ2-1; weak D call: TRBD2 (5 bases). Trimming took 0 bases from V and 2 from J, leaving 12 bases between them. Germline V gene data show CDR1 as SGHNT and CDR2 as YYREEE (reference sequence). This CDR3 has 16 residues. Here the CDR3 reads CASSLGQNGAYNEQFF. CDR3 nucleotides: TGTGCCAGCAGCTTGGGCCAAAACGGGGCCTACAATGAGCAGTTCTTC.

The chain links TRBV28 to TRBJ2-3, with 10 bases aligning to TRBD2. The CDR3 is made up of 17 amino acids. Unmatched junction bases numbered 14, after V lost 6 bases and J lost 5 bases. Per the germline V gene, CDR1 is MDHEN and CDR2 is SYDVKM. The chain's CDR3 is CASSPSRTSGSKDTQYF. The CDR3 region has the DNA TGTGCCAGCAGCCCTAGCCGGACTAGCGGATCGAAAGATACGCAGTATTTT. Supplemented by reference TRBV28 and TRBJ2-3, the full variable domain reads DVKVTQSSRYLVKRTGEKVFLECVQDMDHENMFWYRQDPGLGLRLIYFSYDVKMKEKGDIPEGYSVSREKKERFSLILESASTNQTSMYLCASSPSRTSGSKDTQYFGPGTRLTVL.

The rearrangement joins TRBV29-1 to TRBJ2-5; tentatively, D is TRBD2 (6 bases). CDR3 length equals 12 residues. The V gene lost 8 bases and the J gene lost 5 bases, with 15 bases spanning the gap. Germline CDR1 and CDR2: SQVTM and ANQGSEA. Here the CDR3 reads CSTDSGQETQYF. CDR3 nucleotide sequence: TGCAGCACGGATAGCGGCCAGGAGACCCAGTACTTC.

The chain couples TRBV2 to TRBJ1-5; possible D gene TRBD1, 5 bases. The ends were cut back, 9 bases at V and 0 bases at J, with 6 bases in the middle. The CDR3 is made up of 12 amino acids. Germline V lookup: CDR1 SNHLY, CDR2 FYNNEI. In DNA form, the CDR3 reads TGTGCCAGTGACAGTAGCAATCAGCCCCAGCATTTT. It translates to CASDSSNQPQHF.

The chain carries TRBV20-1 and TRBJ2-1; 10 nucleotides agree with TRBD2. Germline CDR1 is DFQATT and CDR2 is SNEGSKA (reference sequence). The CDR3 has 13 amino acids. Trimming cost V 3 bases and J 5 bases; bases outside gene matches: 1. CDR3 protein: CSASLAGDNEQFF. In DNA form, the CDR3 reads TGCAGTGCTAGTCTAGCGGGGGACAATGAGCAGTTCTTC.

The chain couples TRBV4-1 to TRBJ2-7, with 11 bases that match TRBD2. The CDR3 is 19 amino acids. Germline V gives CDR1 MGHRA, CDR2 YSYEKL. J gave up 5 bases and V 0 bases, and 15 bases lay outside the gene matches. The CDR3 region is CASSQDPRLAGRRFNEQYF. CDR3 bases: TGCGCCAGCAGCCAAGATCCCCGACTAGCGGGACGGAGATTCAACGAGCAGTACTTC.

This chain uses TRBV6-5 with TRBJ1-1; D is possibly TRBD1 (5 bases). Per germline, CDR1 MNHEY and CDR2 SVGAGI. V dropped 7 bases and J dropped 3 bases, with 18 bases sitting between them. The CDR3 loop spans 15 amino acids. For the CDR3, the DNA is TGTGCCAGCACCACGGGTTGGGGGGGGGACACTGAAGCTTTCTTT. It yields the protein CASTTGWGGDTEAFF.

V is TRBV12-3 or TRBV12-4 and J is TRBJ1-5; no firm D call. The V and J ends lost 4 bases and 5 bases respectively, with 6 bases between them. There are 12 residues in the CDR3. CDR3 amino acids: CASSYGDQPQHF. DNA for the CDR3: TGTGCCAGCAGTTATGGGGATCAGCCCCAGCATTTT.

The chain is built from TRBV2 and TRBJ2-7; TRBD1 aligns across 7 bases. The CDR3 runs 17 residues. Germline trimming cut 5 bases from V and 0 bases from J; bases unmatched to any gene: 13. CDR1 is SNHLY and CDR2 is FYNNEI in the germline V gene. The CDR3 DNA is TGTGCCAGCAGTACAAGATCGGACAGGCGAACCTCCTACGAGCAGTACTTC. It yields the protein CASSTRSDRRTSYEQYF.

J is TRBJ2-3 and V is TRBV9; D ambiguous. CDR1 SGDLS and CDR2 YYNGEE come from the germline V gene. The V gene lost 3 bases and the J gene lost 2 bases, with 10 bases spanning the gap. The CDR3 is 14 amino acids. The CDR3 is CASSANHFTDTQYF. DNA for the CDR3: TGTGCCAGCAGCGCCAACCACTTCACAGATACGCAGTATTTT.

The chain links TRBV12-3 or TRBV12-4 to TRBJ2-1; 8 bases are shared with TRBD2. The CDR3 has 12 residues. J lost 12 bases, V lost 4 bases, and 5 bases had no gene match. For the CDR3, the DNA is TGTGCCAGCAGTTCGGGGGGGTCGGGGCAGTTCTTC. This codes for CASSSGGSGQFF.

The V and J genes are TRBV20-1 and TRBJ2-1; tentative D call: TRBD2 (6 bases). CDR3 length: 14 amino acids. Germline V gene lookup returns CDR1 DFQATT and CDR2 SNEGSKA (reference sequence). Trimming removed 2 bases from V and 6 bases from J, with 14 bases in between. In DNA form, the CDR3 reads TGCAGTGCTAGATGGCCGCGGGACCCCAATGAGCAGTTCTTC. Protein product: CSARWPRDPNEQFF.

The DNA of the CDR3 is TGTGCCAGCAGCTTCGCCTCGGACAGATTCTTCTCCTACGAGCAGTACTTC. Translation gives CASSFASDRFFSYEQYF. The chain carries TRBV7-9 and TRBJ2-7; D may be TRBD1 (6 bases). Trimming removed 3 bases at V and 0 bases at J, with 18 bases between. In germline, CDR1 is SEHNR, CDR2 FQNEAQ (reference sequence). The CDR3 loop spans 17 amino acids.

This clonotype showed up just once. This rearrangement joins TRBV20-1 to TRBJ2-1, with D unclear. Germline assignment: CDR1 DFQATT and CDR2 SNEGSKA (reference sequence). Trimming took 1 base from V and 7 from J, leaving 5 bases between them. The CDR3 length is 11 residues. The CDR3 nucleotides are TGCAGTGCTAGAGCTAAAAATGAGCAGTTCTTC. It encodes CSARAKNEQFF.

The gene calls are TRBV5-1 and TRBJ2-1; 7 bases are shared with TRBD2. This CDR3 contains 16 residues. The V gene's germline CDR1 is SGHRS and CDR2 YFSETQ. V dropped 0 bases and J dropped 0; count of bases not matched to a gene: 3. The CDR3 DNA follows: TGCGCCAGCAGCTTGGACGGGGGGAGCTCCTACAATGAGCAGTTCTTC. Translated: CASSLDGGSSYNEQFF.